The clone carrying this T cell receptor (beta chain) was seen once. These data come from a study of blood T cell repertoires in COVID-19. Cohorts were determined from participant-reported clinical history. V lost 4 bases and J lost 1, with 14 bases in between. The CDR3 sequence is 16 residues long. Germline V lookup: CDR1 LGHDT, CDR2 YNNKEL (reference sequence). This table comes from immunoSEQ multiplex PCR, and its TCRdb copy is limited to in-frame clones, with some not included. The data contain approximately 280,000 clones, roughly 85% of them singletons. The chain joins TRBV3-1 (or the pseudogene TRBV3-2) to TRBJ1-3; maybe TRBD1 (5 bases). Source material: PBMCs or T cells enriched from blood (not recorded which). This clonotype was sampled from a woman between 50 and 59 years old who had recovered from COVID-19. DNA of the CDR3: TGTGCCAGCAGCCGCGGGGGGGGTCAATCTGGAAACACCATATATTTT. It codes for CASSRGGGQSGNTIYF.